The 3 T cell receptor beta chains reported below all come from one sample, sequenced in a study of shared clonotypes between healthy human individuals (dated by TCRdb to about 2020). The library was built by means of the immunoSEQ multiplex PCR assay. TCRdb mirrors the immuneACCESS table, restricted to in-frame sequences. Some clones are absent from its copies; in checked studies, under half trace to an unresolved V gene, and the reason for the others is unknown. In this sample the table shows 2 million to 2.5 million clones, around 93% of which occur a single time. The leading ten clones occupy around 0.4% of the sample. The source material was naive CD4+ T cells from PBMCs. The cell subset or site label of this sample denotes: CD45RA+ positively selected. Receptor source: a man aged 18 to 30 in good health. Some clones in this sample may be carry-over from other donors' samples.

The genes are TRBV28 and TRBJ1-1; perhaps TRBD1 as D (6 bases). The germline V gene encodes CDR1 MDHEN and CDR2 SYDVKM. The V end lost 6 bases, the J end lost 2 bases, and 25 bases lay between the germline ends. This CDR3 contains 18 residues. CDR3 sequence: CASRPQGPWDSLNTEAFF. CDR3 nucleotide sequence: TGTGCCAGCAGACCACAGGGACCCTGGGACTCACTAAACACTGAAGCTTTCTTT.

The CDR3 loop reads CASSMVGTEAFF. In DNA form, the CDR3 reads TGTGCCAGCAGTATGGTGGGGACTGAAGCTTTCTTT. The chain uses TRBV6-6 and TRBJ1-1; D unresolved. Germline loops: CDR1 MNHNY, CDR2 SVGAGI (reference sequence). V was pared by 5 bases and J by 5 bases, with 9 bases between. The CDR3 length is 12 residues.

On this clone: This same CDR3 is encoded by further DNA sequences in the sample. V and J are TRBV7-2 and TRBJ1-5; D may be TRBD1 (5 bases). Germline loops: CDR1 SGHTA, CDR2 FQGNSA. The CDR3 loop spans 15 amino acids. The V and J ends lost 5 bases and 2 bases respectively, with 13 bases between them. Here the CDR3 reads CASSLWGGGNQPQHF. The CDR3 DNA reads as TGTGCCAGCAGCCTCTGGGGAGGGGGCAATCAGCCCCAGCATTTT. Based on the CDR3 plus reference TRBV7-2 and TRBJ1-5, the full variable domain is GAGVSQSPSNKVTEKGKDVELRCDPISGHTALYWYRQSLGQGLEFLIYFQGNSAPDKSGLPSDRFSAERTGGSVSTLTIQRTQQEDSAVYLCASSLWGGGNQPQHFGDGTRLSIL.